This TCR beta chain is from a study of cytomegalovirus exposure and HLA in healthy donors (TCRdb year 2017). About the full investigation: In an earlier analysis of several hundred of the donors, approximately 300 Gb of sequence data and 117 million unique TCR beta sequences from 150 million to 200 million T cells were reported. Approximately 330 gigabases of sequencing data and approximately 92 million unique TCR sequences made up an early release that covered 500 to 700 HLA-typed donors. Of the 300 to 500 genotyped donors, approximately 81% were placed in the genetic ancestry cluster associated with self-reported Caucasian donors. The study aimed to test whether cataloging public T cell receptors could reveal signatures of past pathogen exposure. Using immunosequencing, the study profiled T cell repertoires from approximately 700 subjects and related those repertoires to cytomegalovirus serostatus. A separate validation cohort of approximately 120 different subjects was used in addition to the approximately 670-subject first cohort. To predict cytomegalovirus infection status, the study brought together high-throughput TCR immunosequencing, statistical association of individual TCRs with disease status, and machine learning. In a later analysis, previously published TCR beta repertoires from 600 to 850 donors were re-analyzed and high-resolution HLA genotyping was added so that TCR occurrence patterns could be studied. The later analysis used no new phenotypic data to find candidate immune exposures, relying instead on TCR beta sequences and their occurrence across donors. An earlier analysis of roughly 600 of the donors used high-throughput TCR beta sequencing to judge whether each TCR beta V gene segment behaved as functional or pseudogenic. Donor age, sex, ethnicity and CMV serostatus were compiled alongside the repertoire data. A later genetic analysis used genome-wide SNP genotypes for about 60% of the roughly 700 donors, treating that subset as a discovery cohort. All discovery cohort repertoires had been generated on a single sequencing platform. HLA typing included class I and class II loci at four-digit resolution. Typing coverage varied by locus: 629-630 donors for A, B, C, DRB1 and DQB1; more than 500 for DQA1; more than 600 for DPA1; 400 to 480 for DPB1. Because of strong linkage in the cohort, five DR-DQ haplotypes were treated as single units for association and clustering. On average, 235,054 unique TCR beta nucleotide sequences were sequenced per donor among about 400 genotyped donors of the cohort, with approximately 18% of those sequences being non-productive.

About this clone itself: What antigen it recognizes has not been identified.

The cohort comprised 670 or so healthy bone marrow donors. All cohort members were sampled while nominally healthy, although unrecorded immune exposures were likely present. The donor tested CMV seropositive, placing the donor among the 250 to 350 seropositive members of the cohort. A peripheral blood sample was provided by each donor, and peripheral blood mononuclear cells were used for TCR beta sequencing. Genomic DNA was extracted from the blood cell samples with the Qiagen DNeasy Blood Extraction Kit. At the junction V is shortened by 0 bases and J by 2 bases, with 11 bases in between. The germline V gene sets CDR1 to LGHNA and CDR2 to YSLEER. Taken from cysteine to phenylalanine, the CDR3 has 15 residues. Only the CDR3 portion is preserved as DNA: 45 bases, with reading frame beginning at the first base. Receptor amplification or capture employed the immunoSEQ multiplex PCR assay. The multiplex PCR relied on a mix of 60 forward primers for TCR Vbeta segments and 13 reverse primers for TCR Jbeta segments. The CDR3 region of rearranged TCR beta genes was amplified from genomic DNA by a multiplex PCR assay. Amplified TCR beta libraries were sequenced as 87-base-pair reads on the Illumina HiSeq System. On the study's bioinformatics: Across the 500 to 700 repertoires, a later analysis counted roughly 84 million unique TCR beta chains, roughly 11 million of which were shared by at least two donors. Raw reads were error-corrected and collapsed into unique sequences by a nearest-neighbor algorithm in which closely related sequences were merged to remove PCR and sequencing errors. CDR3 sequences were aligned to IMGT reference sequences to assign V, D and J gene segments. For a sequence to be retained, a match of at least six nucleotides to both a V gene segment and a J gene segment was required. A rearrangement was called productive if the CDR3 had no stop codons and remained in frame with V and J, and every other rearrangement was called non-productive. Following IMGT convention, CDR3 was defined as the stretch from the second conserved V-encoded cysteine up to the conserved J-encoded phenylalanine. The earlier analysis of 587 of the donors excluded sequences that lacked an unambiguous match to a single V gene segment. An earlier analysis of 587 of the donors classified V segments as functional when productive rearrangements were above 56.7% and as segregating when the standard deviation between donors was above 5%. To diagnose cytomegalovirus status from the catalog of TCR beta chain sequences, a statistical classification framework was built. In a later analysis, V and J genes were assigned by comparing TCR nucleotide sequences against IMGT/GENE-DB human TR gene sequences. The TCRdist pipeline was used in a later analysis to assign CDR3 sequences and most-parsimonious VDJ recombination scenarios. In a later analysis, each TCR beta chain was defined by its CDR3 amino acid sequence together with its V-gene family, and reads without a unique V-gene family were excluded. As a way to deal with suspected cross-contamination and a sequencing artifact, a later analysis dropped hundreds of nucleotide sequences that were highly shared and had low generation probability. For each public chain, a later analysis derived a clonal expansion index from normalized ranks of inferred template counts within each repertoire. Generation probabilities in a later analysis came from a VDJ recombination model fitted to out-of-frame rearrangements, and those results were checked against IGoR. In a later analysis, TCR-TCR, TCR-HLA and TCR-CMV co-occurrence was scored with hypergeometric tests, and a repertoire-size bias correction was applied to TCR pairs. False discovery rates were estimated in a later analysis by permuting HLA or CMV assignments 20 times. In a later analysis, co-occurring TCRs were grouped using DBSCAN, and TCRdist sequence similarity was added for clustering within HLA-allele-positive subsets. Co-occurrence clustering excluded repertoires with fewer than 30,000 or more than 120,000 public chains, plus five with anomalous nucleotide sharing. TCRdb provides this immuneACCESS table in a form limited to in-frame rearrangements. Some clones are lacking; in checked studies, under half of them reflect an unresolved V gene, and why the rest are absent is not known. That table furnishes V, J and clone size, whereas the DNA furnished D and trimming. The sample table includes about 170,000 clones. Jointly, the top ten make up approximately 0.72% of the sample.

The research as a whole found: In a later analysis, HLA-associated TCR beta chains showed more clonal expansion and lower generation probabilities than non-associated chains that were equally common. In an earlier analysis of over 550 of the donors, most TCR beta V segments were observed in productive rearrangements about 87% or about 30% of the time, broadly matching IMGT annotations. The classifier was reported to diagnose cytomegalovirus status with high specificity and sensitivity in both the original and validation cohorts. Because HLA typing was missing for some donors at each locus, association tests included only the typed subset. In a later analysis, around 15,000 TCR beta sequences were associated with specific HLA alleles at a false discovery rate of 0.05. In vitro tests confirmed that a few of the cytomegalovirus-associated TCR beta chains recognize cytomegalovirus antigens. A cluster of highly shared sequence variants was judged likely to be a technical artifact of the sequencing pipeline. Across donors, most TCR sequences were observed very rarely, whereas some public TCRs were present in many individuals. Several of the top co-occurrence clusters appeared to be linked to parvovirus B19, influenza, CMV and Epstein-Barr virus, according to a later analysis. Because the 87-base-pair reads could not distinguish some IMGT-functional V segments, including TRBV6-2 and TRBV6-3, those segments were excluded. In a later analysis, the rate of TCR association differed among HLA loci, with DRB1 alleles having the most associated TCRs and HLA-C alleles having the fewest. According to the authors, the approach could potentially be generalized to other disease states and immunological phenotypes. The earlier analysis of approximately 540 of the donors excluded roughly 17 rarely observed V segments, including chromosome 9 orphons, because counts were too low. In the study, around 160 TCR beta chains were listed as associated with cytomegalovirus. In a later genetic analysis, a missense DCLRE1C variant was associated with V-gene and J-gene trimming of TCR beta chains, and the association was replicated in an independent cohort. When HLA alleles, especially DR and DQ, strongly co-occurred, attributing TCR associations to individual alleles was difficult. This cohort had only TCR beta chains sequenced, and the lack of alpha or paired-chain data limited which features could be detected. For the cohort, immune exposure information was limited to CMV serostatus. Roughly uniform sequencing depth across donors was assumed in presence/absence analyses, although this assumption may not hold. A later genetic analysis reported fewer N-insertions in productive TCRs among donors in an Asian-associated ancestry cluster than the roughly 720-donor mean. A further reported finding was that TCR beta sequences accurately predicted the HLA-A and HLA-B alleles for most subjects in the first cohort. A later analysis found that most CMV-associated TCR beta chains appeared HLA-restricted, with HLA associations seemingly driven largely by CMV exposure. Correlated functional status among segregating V segments might reflect linkage disequilibrium, but an unknown experimental factor could not be ruled out.

Material: PBMCs. The chain couples TRBV4-3 to TRBJ2-7; 7 matching bases give a weak D call of TRBD2. The TCR originated in a woman younger than 30 in good health and CMV-seropositive. CDR3 reads: CASSQDVGGPYEQYF. At the DNA level, the sequence is TGCGCCAGCAGCCAAGACGTGGGGGGGCCCTACGAGCAGTACTTC.